Following are 26 T cell receptor beta chains from one sample sequenced in a study of cytomegalovirus exposure and HLA in healthy donors. In the PCR, 60 Vbeta and 13 Jbeta primers were used. Data came from immunoSEQ multiplex PCR; TCRdb stores just in-frame clones and leaves some out. The table records roughly 160,000 clones, about three quarters of them present only once. Material for sequencing was PBMCs. The receptors derive from a girl aged 5 to 17 in good health and CMV-seronegative.

CDR3 sequence (DNA): TGTGCCAGCAGCCGTCAGGGAGGGGTAAGTGAGCAGTTCTTC. Translation gives CASSRQGGVSEQFF. The rearrangement joins TRBV27 to TRBJ2-1, with 7 nucleotides matching TRBD2. The CDR3 totals 14 residues. Germline V gene data show CDR1 as MNHEY and CDR2 as SMNVEV (reference sequence). Trimming cost V 6 bases and J 9 bases; bases outside gene matches: 11.

The chain combines TRBV27 with TRBJ2-7, with 8 bases lining up with TRBD2. CDR3 length equals 15 residues. CDR1 is MNHEY and CDR2 is SMNVEV in the germline V gene (reference sequence). V shed 6 bases, J shed 3 bases, and the junction held 10 bases outside the gene matches. The CDR3 DNA follows: TGTGCCAGCAGCCAGGCCTTGGGACTAGTCTACGAGCAGTACTTC. It is translated as CASSQALGLVYEQYF.

The chain links TRBV6-1 to TRBJ1-5; D not certain. There are 14 residues in the CDR3. The germline V and J ends were trimmed by 4 bases and 1 base, with 8 bases remaining between them. Germline lookup yields CDR1 MNHNS and CDR2 SASEGT. CDR3 in amino acids: CASSVPRSNQPQHF. CDR3 DNA sequence: TGTGCCAGCAGTGTTCCCAGGAGCAATCAGCCCCAGCATTTT.

V is TRBV6-6 and J is TRBJ2-7; a possible D gene is TRBD2 (6 bases). Germline V gives CDR1 MNHNY, CDR2 SVGAGI (reference sequence). Trimming took off 4 bases at V and 3 bases at J, with 16 bases between the two ends. There are 15 residues in the CDR3. CDR3 coding DNA: TGTGCCAGCAGTTCAACCGGGAGCCCGGACTACGAGCAGTACTTC. It encodes CASSSTGSPDYEQYF.

The rearrangement uses TRBV2 and TRBJ1-6; D possibly corresponds to TRBD1 (5 bases). Trimming cost V 5 bases and J 9 bases, with 20 bases left between them. This CDR3 region has 16 residues. Germline V lookup: CDR1 SNHLY, CDR2 FYNNEI. The DNA of the CDR3 is TGTGCCAGCAGTCCCCCGGGGGTGGGTGGTAGTTCACCCCTCCACTTT. Its protein is CASSPPGVGGSSPLHF.

To note about this clone: Compared with germline, one end of the junction differs, possibly owing to a read error. The rearrangement joins TRBV7-9 to TRBJ2-1; TRBD2 might be the D (7 bases). The CDR3 is made up of 15 amino acids. Germline V gene sequence: CDR1 SEHNR, CDR2 FQNEAQ (reference sequence). CDR3 DNA sequence: TGCGCCAGCAGCCTTGGGGGGGGGCCATTCAATGAGCAGTTCTTC. It translates to CASSLGGGPFNEQFF.

This sequence joins TRBV6-5 and TRBJ1-2; D is perhaps TRBD1 (6 bases). Germline assignment: CDR1 MNHEY and CDR2 SVGAGI. The CDR3 has 15 residues. V lost 4 bases and J 6 bases, leaving 18 bases between the germline ends. The CDR3 spells CASSSPPGDNHGYTF. The CDR3 DNA follows: TGTGCCAGCAGTTCTCCACCAGGGGATAATCATGGCTACACCTTC.

This clone occurred a few times. This chain uses TRBV6-1 with TRBJ2-3; D possibly corresponds to TRBD2 (5 bases). The V end was cut by 0 bases, the J end by 2 bases, with 15 bases between. Germline CDR1 reads MNHNS; CDR2 reads SASEGT. CDR3 length equals 17 residues. The CDR3 reads CASSEAAARLPTDTQYF. The DNA for the CDR3 is TGTGCCAGCAGTGAAGCCGCGGCGAGACTACCCACAGATACGCAGTATTTT.

J is TRBJ2-5 and V is TRBV5-1, with 12 positions matching TRBD1. J gave up 6 bases and V 4 bases, and 7 bases lay outside the gene matches. Germline CDR1 SGHRS, CDR2 YFSETQ. The CDR3 covers 15 residues. The CDR3 here is CASSMPGQGAQTQYF. CDR3 sequence (DNA): TGCGCCAGCAGCATGCCGGGACAGGGGGCGCAGACCCAGTACTTC. Full variable domain (rest looked up from reference TRBV5-1 and TRBJ2-5): KAGVTQTPRYLIKTRGQQVTLSCSPISGHRSVSWYQQTPGQGLQFLFEYFSETQRNKGNFPGRFSGRQFSNSRSEMNVSTLELGDSALYLCASSMPGQGAQTQYFGPGTRLLVL.

The chain uses TRBV2 and TRBJ1-5; 9 bases map to TRBD1. Germline assignment: CDR1 SNHLY and CDR2 FYNNEI. The V gene end was trimmed by 6 bases and the J gene end by 5 bases; junction bases not matched to a gene: 8. The CDR3 totals 15 residues. CDR3 sequence (DNA): TGTGCCAGCAGACACAGGACAGGGGTTTATCAGCCCCAGCATTTT. Protein product: CASRHRTGVYQPQHF. The whole variable domain, filled in from reference TRBV2 and TRBJ1-5, reads EPEVTQTPSHQVTQMGQEVILRCVPISNHLYFYWYRQILGQKVEFLVSFYNNEISEKSEIFDDQFSVERPDGSNFTLKIRSTKLEDSAMYFCASRHRTGVYQPQHFGDGTRLSIL.

This chain connects TRBV4-1 to TRBJ2-5, with TRBD2 matching over 9 bases. The V segment lost 3 bases and the J segment 7 bases; nucleotides outside the gene matches: 12. Looked up from germline, CDR1 is MGHRA and CDR2 is YSYEKL. The CDR3 sequence is 16 residues long. CDR3 region: CASSQELAGPVRTQYF. CDR3 coding DNA: TGCGCCAGCAGCCAGGAACTAGCGGGCCCCGTTCGGACCCAGTACTTC.

This chain connects TRBV6-6 to TRBJ2-1, with 13 bases matching TRBD2. This CDR3 spans 14 amino acids. Germline trimming cut 6 bases from V and 10 bases from J; bases unmatched to any gene: 6. Germline V lookup: CDR1 MNHNY, CDR2 SVGAGI (reference sequence). The CDR3 region has the DNA TGTGCCAGCAGAACCCCGGGACTAGCGGGGGAGCAGTTCTTC. Protein sequence: CASRTPGLAGEQFF.

A few counts support this clone. The rearrangement links TRBV30 to TRBJ1-1, with D unresolved. The length of the CDR3 is 13 residues. In germline, CDR1 is GTSNPN, CDR2 SVGIG (reference sequence). V gave up 0 bases and J gave up 3 bases, with 8 bases separating them. The CDR3 nucleotides are TGTGCCTGGAGTGTCAACTCGTACACTGAAGCTTTCTTT. It encodes CAWSVNSYTEAFF.

This clone has a handful of counts. The chain couples TRBV5-4 to TRBJ1-4; TRBD1 matches 7 bases. V was clipped by 2 bases and J by 7 bases; unmatched bases: 8. Germline V gene sequence: CDR1 SGHNT, CDR2 YYREEE (reference sequence). There are 15 residues in the CDR3. The CDR3 bases are TGTGCCAGCAGCTTTGGACAGGCGGGTGGTGAAAAACTGTTTTTT. This sequence encodes CASSFGQAGGEKLFF.

The chain couples TRBV27 to TRBJ1-5; 7 bases align to TRBD1. The CDR3 runs to 13 residues. The junction had 6 bases not matched to a gene; V was cut back by 6 bases and J by 7 bases. Germline values: CDR1 MNHEY, CDR2 SMNVEV (reference sequence). The CDR3 sequence: CASSTGVRQPQHF. As DNA, the CDR3 is TGTGCCAGCAGCACAGGGGTGAGGCAGCCCCAGCATTTT.

This chain uses TRBV4-1 with TRBJ2-5; D gene uncertain. The germline V gene encodes CDR1 MGHRA and CDR2 YSYEKL. V lost 5 bases, J lost 3 bases, and 16 bases lay in between. This CDR3 region has 15 residues. The CDR3 DNA reads as TGCGCCAGCAGCGTGGTTGACCCTCGGGAAGAGACCCAGTACTTC. It encodes CASSVVDPREETQYF.

The rearrangement joins TRBV6-1 to TRBJ2-3; 10 bases line up with TRBD2. The CDR3 loop spans 15 amino acids. Germline V CDR1 and CDR2: MNHNS, SASEGT. V was clipped by 6 bases and J by 2 bases; unmatched bases: 5. The chain's CDR3 is CASRLAGLSTDTQYF. DNA of the CDR3: TGTGCCAGCAGACTAGCGGGGCTTTCCACAGATACGCAGTATTTT.

The V call is TRBV5-4, the J call TRBJ2-2; D possibly corresponds to TRBD1 (5 bases). Germline CDR1 is SGHNT and CDR2 is YYREEE (reference sequence). V gave up 5 bases and J gave up 0 bases, with 11 bases separating them. The CDR3 sequence is 15 residues long. The CDR3 DNA reads TGTGCCAGCAGTCTGACCAGGGCGAACACCGGGGAGCTGTTTTTT. It encodes CASSLTRANTGELFF.

The J gene is TRBJ1-5, the V gene TRBV6-1; TRBD1 is a possible D gene (6 bases). Germline-derived CDR1 and CDR2 are MNHNS and SASEGT. Between the trimmed V and J ends, which lost 7 bases and 7 bases, there was a span of 14 bases. The CDR3 spans 13 residues. The CDR3 region is CASTPDRGQPQHF. In nucleotides, the CDR3 is TGTGCCAGCACCCCGGACAGAGGACAGCCCCAGCATTTT.

In DNA, the CDR3 is TGTGCCAGCAGCACCGGACAGGGGCGCCGGGAGACCCAGTACTTC. Translation gives CASSTGQGRRETQYF. The gene calls are TRBV9 and TRBJ2-5; 9 bases are a match to TRBD1. This CDR3 region has 15 residues. CDR1 SGDLS and CDR2 YYNGEE come from the germline V gene. Losses at the gene ends were 4 bases for V and 5 bases for J; bases not matched to a gene: 9.

In this sample, this clone turned up once. CDR3 sequence: CASSTGVDTQYF. The CDR3 DNA follows: TGCGCCAGCAGCACGGGGGTGGATACGCAGTATTTT. The chain joins TRBV5-1 to TRBJ2-3, with a tentative D call TRBD2 (6 bases). Germline V gene lookup returns CDR1 SGHRS and CDR2 YFSETQ. There are 12 residues in the CDR3. Trimming removed 4 bases from V and 6 bases from J, with 9 bases in between.

This sequence joins TRBV6-5 and TRBJ1-2; 7 positions agree with TRBD1. Germline V CDR1 and CDR2: MNHEY, SVGAGI. Trimming removed 1 base from V and 7 bases from J; junction bases left unmatched: 6. The CDR3 contains 14 residues. The CDR3 loop is CASSYFGTDGGYTF. The CDR3 nucleotides read TGTGCCAGCAGTTACTTTGGGACAGACGGTGGCTACACCTTC.

This chain joins TRBV27 and TRBJ1-6, with no clear D. From germline, CDR1 is MNHEY and CDR2 SMNVEV (reference sequence). Trimming shortened V by 2 bases and J by 12 bases, and 11 bases separated the two germline ends. This CDR3 region has 13 residues. CDR3 loop: CASSLQPRRPLHF. The CDR3 DNA is TGTGCCAGCAGTTTACAACCCCGGAGACCCCTCCACTTT.

The gene calls are TRBV27 and TRBJ1-1; maybe TRBD1 (5 bases). Germline V CDR1 and CDR2: MNHEY, SMNVEV (reference sequence). Trimming removed 3 bases at V and 6 bases at J, with 11 bases between. This CDR3 is built from 13 residues. This CDR3 is CASSFQGKAEAFF. In DNA, the CDR3 is TGTGCCAGCAGTTTCCAGGGAAAAGCTGAAGCTTTCTTT.

The V call is TRBV7-8, the J call TRBJ1-1; 7 nucleotides agree with TRBD1. The CDR3 totals 12 residues. The junction had 7 bases not matched to a gene; V was cut back by 5 bases and J by 10 bases. Germline CDR1 SGHVS, CDR2 FQNEAQ. The CDR3 DNA follows: TGTGCCAGCAGCACACCAGGGGGTAGAGCTTTCTTT. Translation: CASSTPGGRAFF.

This chain connects TRBV29-1 to TRBJ2-5; D gene unclear. V lost 4 bases, J lost 2 bases, and 5 bases lay in between. CDR3 length equals 11 residues. The germline CDR1 and CDR2 sequences are SQVTM and ANQGSEA. CDR3 DNA sequence: TGCAGCGTTGCCAGGCAAGAGACCCAGTACTTC. Amino acids: CSVARQETQYF.